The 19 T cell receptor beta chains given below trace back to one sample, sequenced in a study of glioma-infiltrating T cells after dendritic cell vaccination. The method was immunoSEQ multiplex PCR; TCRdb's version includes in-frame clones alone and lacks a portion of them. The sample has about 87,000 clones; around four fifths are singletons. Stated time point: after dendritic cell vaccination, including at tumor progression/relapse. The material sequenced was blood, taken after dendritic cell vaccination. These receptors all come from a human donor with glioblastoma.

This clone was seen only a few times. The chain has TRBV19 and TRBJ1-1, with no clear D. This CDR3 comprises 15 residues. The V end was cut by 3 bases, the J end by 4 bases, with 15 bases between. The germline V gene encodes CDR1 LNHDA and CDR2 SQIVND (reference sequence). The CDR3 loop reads CASSITRAAGTEAFF. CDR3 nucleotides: TGTGCCAGTAGTATCACAAGGGCAGCGGGCACTGAAGCTTTCTTT.

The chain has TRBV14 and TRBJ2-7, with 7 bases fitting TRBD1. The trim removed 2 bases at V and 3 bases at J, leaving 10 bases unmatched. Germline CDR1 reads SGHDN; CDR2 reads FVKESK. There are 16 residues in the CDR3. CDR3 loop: CASSQRDREPFYEQYF. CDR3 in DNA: TGTGCCAGCAGCCAACGAGACAGGGAACCCTTCTACGAGCAGTACTTC. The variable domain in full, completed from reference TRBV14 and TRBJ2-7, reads EAGVTQFPSHSVIEKGQTVTLRCDPISGHDNLYWYRRVMGKEIKFLLHFVKESKQDESGMPNNRFLAERTGGTYSTLKVQPAELEDSGVYFCASSQRDREPFYEQYFGPGTRLTVT.

The CDR3 loop is CASSLLGGEAFF. The CDR3 nucleotides are TGTGCCAGCAGCCTCCTTGGGGGGGAAGCTTTCTTT. The chain combines TRBV7-8 with TRBJ1-1, with a possible D match to TRBD1 (5 bases). CDR3 length: 12 residues. Germline V CDR1 and CDR2: SGHVS, FQNEAQ. With 5 bases removed from V and 8 bases from J, the gap between germline ends came to 12 bases.

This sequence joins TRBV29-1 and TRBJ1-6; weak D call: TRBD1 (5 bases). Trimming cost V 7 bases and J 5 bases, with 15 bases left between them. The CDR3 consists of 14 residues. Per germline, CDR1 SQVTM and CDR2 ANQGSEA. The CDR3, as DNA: TGCAGCGCCACCGCGGGGGGTGATAATTCACCCCTCCACTTT. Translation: CSATAGGDNSPLHF.

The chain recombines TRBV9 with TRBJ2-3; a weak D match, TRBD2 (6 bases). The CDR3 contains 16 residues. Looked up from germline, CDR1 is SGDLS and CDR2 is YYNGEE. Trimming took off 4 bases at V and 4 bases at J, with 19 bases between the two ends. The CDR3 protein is CASSPGETRVADTQYF. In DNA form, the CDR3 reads TGTGCCAGCAGCCCCGGGGAGACTAGAGTGGCAGATACGCAGTATTTT.

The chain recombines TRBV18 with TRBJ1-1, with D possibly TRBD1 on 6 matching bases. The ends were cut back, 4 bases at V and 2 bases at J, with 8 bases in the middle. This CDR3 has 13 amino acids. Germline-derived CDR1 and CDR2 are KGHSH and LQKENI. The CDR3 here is CASSLQGNTEAFF. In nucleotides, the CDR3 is TGTGCCAGCTCACTACAGGGTAACACTGAAGCTTTCTTT.

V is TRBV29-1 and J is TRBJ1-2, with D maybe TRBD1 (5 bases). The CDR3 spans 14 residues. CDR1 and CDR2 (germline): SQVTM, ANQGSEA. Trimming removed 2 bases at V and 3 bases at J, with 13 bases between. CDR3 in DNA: TGCAGCGTTGAAACGGACCTCAGGGACTATGGCTACACCTTC. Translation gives CSVETDLRDYGYTF.

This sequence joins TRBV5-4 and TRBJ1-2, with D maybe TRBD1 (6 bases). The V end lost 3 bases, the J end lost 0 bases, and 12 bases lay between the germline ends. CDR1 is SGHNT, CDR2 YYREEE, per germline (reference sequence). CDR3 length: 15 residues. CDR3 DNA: TGTGCCAGCAGCTCCCGACAGGAAGCTAACTATGGCTACACCTTC. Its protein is CASSSRQEANYGYTF.

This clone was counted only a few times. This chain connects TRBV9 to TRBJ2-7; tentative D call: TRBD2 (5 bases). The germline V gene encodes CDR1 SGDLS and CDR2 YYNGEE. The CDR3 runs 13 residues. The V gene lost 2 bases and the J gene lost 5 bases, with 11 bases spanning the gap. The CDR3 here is CASSVPDGDEQYF. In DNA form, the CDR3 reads TGTGCCAGCAGCGTCCCGGACGGGGACGAGCAGTACTTC.

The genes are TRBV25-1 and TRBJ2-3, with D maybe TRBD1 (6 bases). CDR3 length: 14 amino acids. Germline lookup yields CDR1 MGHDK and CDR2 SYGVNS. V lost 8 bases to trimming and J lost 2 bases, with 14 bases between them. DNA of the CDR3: TGTGCCAGCCGGAGAACAGGGTTCACAGATACGCAGTATTTT. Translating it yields CASRRTGFTDTQYF.

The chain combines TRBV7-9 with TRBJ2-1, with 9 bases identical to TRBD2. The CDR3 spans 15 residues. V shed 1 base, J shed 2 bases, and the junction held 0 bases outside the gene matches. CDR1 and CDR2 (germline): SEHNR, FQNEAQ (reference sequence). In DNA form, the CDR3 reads TGTGCCAGCAGCTTAGGCGGGGGGGCCTACAATGAGCAGTTCTTC. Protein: CASSLGGGAYNEQFF.

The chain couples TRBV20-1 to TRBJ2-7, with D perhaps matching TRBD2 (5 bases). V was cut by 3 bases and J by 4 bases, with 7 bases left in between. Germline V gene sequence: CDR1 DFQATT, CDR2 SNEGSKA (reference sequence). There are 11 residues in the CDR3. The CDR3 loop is CSAREEYEQYF. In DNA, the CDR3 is TGCAGTGCTAGGGAGGAGTACGAGCAGTACTTC.

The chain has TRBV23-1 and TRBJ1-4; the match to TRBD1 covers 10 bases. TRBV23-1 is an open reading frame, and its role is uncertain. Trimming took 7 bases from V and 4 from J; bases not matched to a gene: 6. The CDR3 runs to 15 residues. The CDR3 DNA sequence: TGCGCCAGCAAGAAACGGGACAGGGGTAATGAAAAACTGTTTTTT. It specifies CASKKRDRGNEKLFF.

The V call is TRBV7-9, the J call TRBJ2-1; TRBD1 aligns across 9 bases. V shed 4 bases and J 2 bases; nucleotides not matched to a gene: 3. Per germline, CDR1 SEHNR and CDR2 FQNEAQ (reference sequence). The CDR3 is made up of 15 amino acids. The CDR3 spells CASSSRQGAYNEQFF. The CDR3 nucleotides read TGTGCCAGCAGCTCCCGACAGGGGGCCTACAATGAGCAGTTCTTC.

The CDR3 sequence: CASTLGSKSYGYTF. The DNA for the CDR3 is TGTGCCAGCACACTTGGTTCGAAAAGCTATGGCTACACCTTC. The genes are TRBV5-6 and TRBJ1-2; D not certain. Trimming stripped 6 bases from V and 4 bases from J, with 16 bases between. CDR1 and CDR2 (germline): SGHDT, YYEEEE. CDR3 length: 14 residues.

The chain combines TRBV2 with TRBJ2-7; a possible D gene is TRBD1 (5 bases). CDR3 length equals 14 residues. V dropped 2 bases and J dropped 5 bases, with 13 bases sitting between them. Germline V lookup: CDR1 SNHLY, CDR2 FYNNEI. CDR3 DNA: TGTGCCAGCAGTGAATCAACAGGATCCCACGAGCAGTACTTC. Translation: CASSESTGSHEQYF.

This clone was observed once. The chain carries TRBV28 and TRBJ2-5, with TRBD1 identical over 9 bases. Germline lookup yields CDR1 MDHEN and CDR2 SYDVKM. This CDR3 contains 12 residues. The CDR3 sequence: CATGTGIKTQYF. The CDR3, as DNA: TGTGCGACCGGGACAGGGATAAAGACCCAGTACTTC.

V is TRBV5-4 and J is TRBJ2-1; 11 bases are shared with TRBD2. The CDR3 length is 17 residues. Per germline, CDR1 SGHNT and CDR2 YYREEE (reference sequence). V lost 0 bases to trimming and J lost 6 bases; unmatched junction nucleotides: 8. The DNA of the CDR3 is TGTGCCAGCAGCTTGGAGTCTAGCGGGGGGTTTCTCAATGAGCAGTTCTTC. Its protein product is CASSLESSGGFLNEQFF.

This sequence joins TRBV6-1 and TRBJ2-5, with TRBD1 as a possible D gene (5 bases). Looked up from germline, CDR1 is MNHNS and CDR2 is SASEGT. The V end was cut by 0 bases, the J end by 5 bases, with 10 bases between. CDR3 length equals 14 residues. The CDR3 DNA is TGTGCCAGCAGTGAAGCAACCAGGGTGGAGACCCAGTACTTC. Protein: CASSEATRVETQYF.